These 25 T cell receptor beta chains came from one sample sequenced in a study of PD-L1 blockade in urothelial cancer. The assay was immunoSEQ multiplex PCR, and TCRdb's table has in-frame clones only and misses some. The sample shows some 60,000 clones, approximately 86% of them seen only once. Sequencing used PBMCs, obtained around atezolizumab (anti-PD-L1) treatment. All receptors come from a man aged 45-60 years with urothelial cancer.

The sample holds a few counts of this clone. The chain employs TRBV28 and TRBJ1-2; 8 nucleotides align to TRBD1. CDR3 length: 15 residues. Germline values: CDR1 MDHEN, CDR2 SYDVKM. V trimming: 3 bases; J trimming: 8 bases; junction bases outside the gene matches: 11. This CDR3 is CASSFLDRVSPGYTF. In DNA form, the CDR3 reads TGTGCCAGCAGTTTTCTGGACAGGGTGAGTCCCGGCTACACCTTC.

V and J are TRBV7-9 and TRBJ1-1; D is uncertain. V lost 5 bases, J lost 1 base, and 8 bases lay in between. The CDR3 totals 13 residues. CDR1 SEHNR and CDR2 FQNEAQ come from the germline V gene (reference sequence). This CDR3 reads CASSNTENTEAFF. The DNA of the CDR3 is TGTGCCAGCAGCAATACAGAGAACACTGAAGCTTTCTTT.

The V gene is TRBV7-3, the J gene TRBJ2-6; 10 bases fit TRBD2. Trimming took 3 bases from V and 0 from J; bases not matched to a gene: 8. The germline CDR1 and CDR2 sequences are SGHTA and FQGTGA. There are 19 residues in the CDR3. The CDR3 coding sequence is TGTGCCAGCAGCTTGACGGGGACTAGCGCCTACTCTGGGGCCAACGTCCTGACTTTC. Protein: CASSLTGTSAYSGANVLTF.

The table lists this clone with a count of one. The gene calls are TRBV19 and TRBJ1-1; perhaps TRBD1 as D (5 bases). Germline CDR1 reads LNHDA; CDR2 reads SQIVND (reference sequence). The CDR3 consists of 13 residues. The V end lost 7 bases, the J end lost 5 bases, and 14 bases lay between the germline ends. The chain's CDR3 is CASNQGAGTEAFF. The CDR3 DNA sequence: TGTGCCAGTAATCAGGGCGCAGGGACTGAAGCTTTCTTT.

This clone appeared a single time. The V gene is TRBV28, the J gene TRBJ1-6; TRBD1 matches at 8 bases. J gave up 10 bases and V 2 bases, and 4 bases lay outside the gene matches. The CDR3 covers 14 residues. Per the germline V gene, CDR1 is MDHEN and CDR2 is SYDVKM. CDR3 protein: CASSLRDRWSPLHF. CDR3 DNA sequence: TGTGCCAGCAGTTTACGGGACAGGTGGTCACCCCTCCACTTT.

J is TRBJ2-3 and V is TRBV14, with a tentative D call TRBD2 (6 bases). V was shortened by 4 bases and J by 8 bases, with 7 bases between the two germline ends. Germline V gene sequence: CDR1 SGHDN, CDR2 FVKESK. The length of the CDR3 is 11 residues. CDR3 sequence reads: CASSLGSTQYF. CDR3 DNA: TGTGCCAGCAGCCTCGGGAGTACGCAGTATTTT.

The chain has TRBV6-5 and TRBJ2-7; 7 bases agree with TRBD2. This CDR3 has 15 amino acids. Losses at the gene ends were 1 base for V and 0 bases for J; bases not matched to a gene: 3. Germline CDR1 is MNHEY and CDR2 is SVGAGI. The DNA for the CDR3 is TGTGCCAGCAGTTACTGGCGGGAGAACTCCTACGAGCAGTACTTC. Translating gives CASSYWRENSYEQYF.

This sequence joins TRBV28 and TRBJ2-3, with 8 bases that match TRBD2. Germline V gives CDR1 MDHEN, CDR2 SYDVKM. V dropped 3 bases and J dropped 5; count of bases not matched to a gene: 7. The CDR3 extends over 15 amino acids. In nucleotides, the CDR3 is TGTGCCAGCAGTTTTGTCAGGCTAGCGGGAGATACGCAGTATTTT. This encodes CASSFVRLAGDTQYF.

This chain uses TRBV15 with TRBJ2-7; 7 positions agree with TRBD2. This CDR3 contains 15 residues. Germline loops: CDR1 LNHNV, CDR2 YYDKDF (reference sequence). Trimming cost V 3 bases and J 4 bases; bases outside gene matches: 9. The CDR3 nucleotides read TGTGCCACCAGCAGGGTACTAGCGTGGTCTTACGAGCAGTACTTC. Translating gives CATSRVLAWSYEQYF.

The chain's CDR3 is CASSVDRSSGGTDTQYF. Written as DNA, the CDR3 is TGTGCCAGCAGCGTAGATCGGTCTAGCGGGGGCACAGATACGCAGTATTTT. V and J are TRBV9 and TRBJ2-3; 9 bases fit TRBD2. Per the germline V gene, CDR1 is SGDLS and CDR2 is YYNGEE. V dropped 0 bases and J dropped 1; count of bases not matched to a gene: 6. The CDR3 covers 17 residues.

This rearrangement joins TRBV6-1 to TRBJ1-2, with 10 bases identical to TRBD1. Losses at the gene ends were 4 bases for V and 6 bases for J; bases not matched to a gene: 2. The CDR3 has 13 amino acids. CDR1 is MNHNS and CDR2 is SASEGT in the germline V gene. DNA of the CDR3: TGTGCCAGCAGTGCGGACAGGGGGAATGGCTACACCTTC. Translating it yields CASSADRGNGYTF.

This clone appeared once. The V and J genes are TRBV6-1 and TRBJ2-7; TRBD1 agrees at 7 bases. Trimming cost V 3 bases and J 0 bases; bases outside gene matches: 11. The CDR3 sequence is 17 residues long. CDR1 is MNHNS, CDR2 SASEGT, per germline. The CDR3 region has the DNA TGTGCCAGCAGTGAGAGGACGACAGGGATTGGCTCCTACGAGCAGTACTTC. Residues: CASSERTTGIGSYEQYF.

J is TRBJ2-7 and V is TRBV18; 8 positions match TRBD1. Per the germline V gene, CDR1 is KGHSH and CDR2 is LQKENI. Losses at the gene ends were 5 bases for V and 5 bases for J; bases not matched to a gene: 2. The CDR3 runs 12 residues. CDR3 bases: TGTGCCAGCTCATCGACAGGGGACGAGCAGTACTTC. Its translation is CASSSTGDEQYF.

The rearrangement joins TRBV6-5 to TRBJ1-1; D not certain. CDR1 and CDR2 (germline): MNHEY, SVGAGI. This CDR3 region has 14 residues. Trimming took off 3 bases at V and 5 bases at J, with 13 bases between the two ends. This chain's CDR3 is CASSYGRGSTEAFF. In nucleotides, the CDR3 is TGTGCCAGCAGTTATGGTCGAGGGAGTACTGAAGCTTTCTTT.

The chain is built from TRBV15 and TRBJ2-3, with 11 bases matching TRBD2. V gave up 5 bases and J gave up 4 bases; unmatched junction bases: 23. Looked up from germline, CDR1 is LNHNV and CDR2 is YYDKDF (reference sequence). The CDR3 runs to 21 residues. CDR3 nucleotide sequence: TGTGCCACCAGCGGAAGGCCCGGGACTAGCGGAAGACGGGCGAGTGCAGATACGCAGTATTTT. This codes for CATSGRPGTSGRRASADTQYF.

A single count supports this clone. Relative to the germline gene, one junction end is altered; a read error may explain this. The gene calls are TRBV11-2 and TRBJ2-4; 11 positions agree with TRBD2. CDR1 and CDR2 from the germline V gene are SGHAT and FQNNGV. The CDR3 extends over 11 amino acids. Written as DNA, the CDR3 is TGTGCCAGCAGCTTATCTAGCGGGAGGACCTTC. Protein: CASSLSSGRTF.

The chain uses TRBV5-5 and TRBJ1-2, with 8 bases that match TRBD1. Germline V gene lookup returns CDR1 SGHKS and CDR2 YYEKEE (reference sequence). V trimming: 4 bases; J trimming: 2 bases; junction bases outside the gene matches: 10. CDR3 length equals 16 residues. CDR3 coding DNA: TGTGCCAGCAGCACCTCAGGGGGCGAGTCCAACTATGGCTACACCTTC. It specifies CASSTSGGESNYGYTF. Full variable domain (rest looked up from reference TRBV5-5 and TRBJ1-2): DAGVTQSPTHLIKTRGQQVTLRCSPISGHKSVSWYQQVLGQGPQFIFQYYEKEERGRGNFPDRFSARQFPNYSSELNVNALLLGDSALYLCASSTSGGESNYGYTFGSGTRLTVV.

V gene TRBV13 combines with J gene TRBJ2-1, with 14 positions matching TRBD2. Trimming took 3 bases from V and 4 from J; bases not matched to a gene: 8. This CDR3 contains 18 residues. Germline-derived CDR1 and CDR2 are PRHDT and FYEKMQ (reference sequence). CDR3 nucleotides: TGTGCCAGCAGCTTCGGGACTAGCGGGAGAGGGGTGTACAATGAGCAGTTCTTC. Its protein is CASSFGTSGRGVYNEQFF.

This clone was counted between two and nine times. This chain joins TRBV6-4 and TRBJ2-1, with D possibly being TRBD2 (5 bases). This CDR3 is 13 amino acids long. The V gene lost 6 bases and the J gene lost 10 bases, with 16 bases spanning the gap. Germline values: CDR1 MRHNA, CDR2 SNTAGT. In nucleotides, the CDR3 is TGTGCCAGCAGCAAAACGGGATCAGGCGAGCAGTTCTTC. Translating gives CASSKTGSGEQFF.

The chain has TRBV16 and TRBJ2-7, with 11 nucleotides matching TRBD1. CDR3 size: 14 residues. CDR1 and CDR2 from the germline V gene are KGHSY and FQNENV. V gave up 5 bases and J gave up 3 bases; unmatched junction bases: 3. The CDR3 sequence: CASSDGTGGYEQYF. CDR3 bases: TGTGCCAGCAGCGACGGGACAGGGGGCTACGAGCAGTACTTC.

This chain connects TRBV15 to TRBJ1-6, with TRBD1 matching over 7 bases. Germline assignment: CDR1 LNHNV and CDR2 YYDKDF (reference sequence). The CDR3 runs to 15 residues. V was pared by 0 bases and J by 4 bases, with 0 bases of the junction left unmatched. CDR3 coding DNA: TGTGCCACCAGCAGAGAGGGACAGTATAATTCACCCCTCCACTTT. Amino acid sequence: CATSREGQYNSPLHF.

The chain uses TRBV4-1 and TRBJ2-2, with TRBD2 matching 11 bases. CDR3 size: 17 residues. Germline V lookup: CDR1 MGHRA, CDR2 YSYEKL. The V gene end was trimmed by 2 bases and the J gene end by 3 bases; junction bases not matched to a gene: 5. The CDR3 bases are TGCGCCAGCAGCCAATGGGGACTAGCGGTTGACACCGGGGAGCTGTTTTTT. Protein: CASSQWGLAVDTGELFF.

The chain links TRBV11-2 to TRBJ1-6, with 8 bases aligning to TRBD1. This CDR3 contains 15 residues. J gave up 7 bases and V 6 bases, and 8 bases lay outside the gene matches. From germline, CDR1 is SGHAT and CDR2 FQNNGV. CDR3 region: CASRSGQATNSPLHF. Here the CDR3 DNA reads TGTGCCAGCAGGTCGGGACAGGCAACGAATTCACCCCTCCACTTT. Supplemented by reference TRBV11-2 and TRBJ1-6, the full variable domain reads EAGVAQSPRYKIIEKRQSVAFWCNPISGHATLYWYQQILGQGPKLLIQFQNNGVVDDSQLPKDRFSAERLKGVDSTLKIQPAKLEDSAVYLCASRSGQATNSPLHFGNGTRLTVT.

This clone was detected once. The chain is built from TRBV7-8 and TRBJ2-7; possible D gene TRBD2, 7 bases. V dropped 5 bases and J dropped 0 bases, with 17 bases sitting between them. CDR3 length: 16 amino acids. Germline V gene sequence: CDR1 SGHVS, CDR2 FQNEAQ. CDR3 nucleotide sequence: TGTGCCAGCAGCAGGGAGGGGGGCAGAGCCTCCTACGAGCAGTACTTC. It yields the protein CASSREGGRASYEQYF.

This clone occurred a few times. DNA for the CDR3: TGTGCCAGCAGTGAAGTAGTCCTTAATTCACCCCTCCACTTT. Translated, it gives CASSEVVLNSPLHF. V is TRBV2 and J is TRBJ1-6; D gene ambiguous. This CDR3 comprises 14 residues. Trimming pared 1 base from V and 6 bases from J, leaving 7 bases between. CDR1 SNHLY and CDR2 FYNNEI come from the germline V gene.